The rows below give T cell receptor beta chains drawn from one sample of a study of cytomegalovirus exposure and HLA in healthy donors. Produced via immunoSEQ multiplex PCR; TCRdb's table is partial and in-frame only. This table has roughly 230,000 clones, about 85% appearing once. Sequenced: PBMCs. All receptors derive from a girl aged 2-10 years in good health and CMV-seronegative. CDR3s include the opening cysteine and the closing phenylalanine or tryptophan. D genes are given only for firm matches. Clone size is stated in some rows and not others, as once, few, many or a class when expanded.

j_call: TRBJ2-1
v_call: TRBV4-1
d_call: TRBD2
clone_size: -
cdr3_aa: CASSQVPASGGPRGGEQFF
cdr3_nt: TGCGCCAGCAGCCAAGTCCCGGCTAGCGGGGGCCCCAGGGGGGGTGAGCAGTTCTTC

j_call: TRBJ2-1
v_call: TRBV19
d_call: -
clone_size: few
cdr3_aa: CASRKRGQSSYNEQFF
cdr3_nt: TGTGCCAGTAGAAAAAGAGGTCAGAGCTCCTACAATGAGCAGTTCTTC

j_call: TRBJ1-5
v_call: TRBV29-1
d_call: -
clone_size: -
cdr3_aa: CSVVDGGGPQHF
cdr3_nt: TGCAGCGTTGTTGATGGCGGGGGGCCCCAGCATTTT

j_call: TRBJ2-7
v_call: TRBV19
d_call: -
clone_size: once
cdr3_aa: CASSSSEFGEQYF
cdr3_nt: TGTGCCAGTAGTTCCAGCGAGTTCGGCGAGCAGTACTTC

j_call: TRBJ1-1
v_call: TRBV5-1
d_call: -
clone_size: -
cdr3_aa: CASSLVGQGLNTEAFF
cdr3_nt: TGCGCCAGCAGCTTGGTGGGGCAGGGCTTGAACACTGAAGCTTTCTTT

j_call: TRBJ2-7
v_call: TRBV5-1
d_call: TRBD2
clone_size: -
cdr3_aa: CASSTGGGDHEQYF
cdr3_nt: TGCGCCAGCAGCACCGGCGGGGGGGATCACGAGCAGTACTTC

j_call: TRBJ2-7
v_call: TRBV9
d_call: -
clone_size: -
cdr3_aa: CASSLRSGATYEQYF
cdr3_nt: TGTGCCAGCAGCCTAAGGAGTGGGGCTACCTACGAGCAGTACTTC

j_call: TRBJ2-5
v_call: TRBV7-6
d_call: TRBD2
clone_size: -
cdr3_aa: CASSLGVAGGRVTQYF
cdr3_nt: TGTGCCAGCAGCTTAGGGGTAGCGGGGGGGAGAGTGACCCAGTACTTC

j_call: TRBJ1-2
v_call: TRBV5-6
d_call: -
clone_size: -
cdr3_aa: CASSLPGAPNYGYTF
cdr3_nt: TGTGCCAGCAGCTTGCCAGGGGCGCCTAACTATGGCTACACCTTC

j_call: TRBJ1-5
v_call: TRBV15
d_call: -
clone_size: -
cdr3_aa: CATSRGSVSNQPQHF
cdr3_nt: TGTGCCACCAGCAGAGGGTCGGTGAGCAATCAGCCCCAGCATTTT

j_call: TRBJ1-6
v_call: TRBV7-3
d_call: -
clone_size: -
cdr3_aa: CASSLRDRGPLHF
cdr3_nt: TGTGCCAGCAGCTTAAGGGATAGGGGGCCCCTCCACTTT

j_call: TRBJ1-3
v_call: TRBV2
d_call: -
clone_size: -
cdr3_aa: CASSGKPYRIRSSGNTIYF
cdr3_nt: TGTGCCAGCAGTGGGAAACCATACAGGATCCGGAGCTCTGGAAACACCATATATTTT

j_call: TRBJ2-7
v_call: TRBV7-6
d_call: -
clone_size: -
cdr3_aa: CASSLQGFYEQYF
cdr3_nt: TGTGCCAGCAGCTTACAGGGATTCTACGAGCAGTACTTC

j_call: TRBJ2-7
v_call: TRBV29-1
d_call: -
clone_size: -
cdr3_aa: CSVEVGHEQYF
cdr3_nt: TGCAGCGTTGAAGTGGGCCACGAGCAGTACTTC

j_call: TRBJ2-3
v_call: TRBV11-2
d_call: TRBD2
clone_size: -
cdr3_aa: CASSLGRGGTDTQYF
cdr3_nt: TGTGCCAGCAGCTTAGGGCGGGGGGGCACAGATACGCAGTATTTT

j_call: TRBJ1-1
v_call: TRBV6-5
d_call: -
clone_size: few
cdr3_aa: CASSYSIQGNTEAFF
cdr3_nt: TGTGCCAGCAGTTACTCTATTCAGGGGAACACTGAAGCTTTCTTT

j_call: TRBJ1-5
v_call: TRBV6-1
d_call: TRBD1
clone_size: -
cdr3_aa: CASSELDRGPQPQHF
cdr3_nt: TGTGCCAGCAGTGAATTGGACAGGGGGCCTCAGCCCCAGCATTTT

j_call: TRBJ2-5
v_call: TRBV6-1
d_call: TRBD1
clone_size: -
cdr3_aa: CAIEGETGRRKAQYF
cdr3_nt: TGTGCCATTGAGGGCGAGACAGGGCGCCGAAAGGCCCAGTACTTC

j_call: TRBJ1-3
v_call: TRBV14
d_call: TRBD1
clone_size: -
cdr3_aa: CASSRSRGRGNTIYF
cdr3_nt: TGTGCCAGCAGCCGATCCAGGGGGAGGGGAAACACCATATATTTT

j_call: TRBJ1-5
v_call: TRBV2
d_call: TRBD1
clone_size: -
cdr3_aa: CASSLDRGNSNQPQHF
cdr3_nt: TGTGCCAGCAGTTTGGACAGGGGCAATAGCAATCAGCCCCAGCATTTT

j_call: TRBJ2-1
v_call: TRBV19
d_call: -
clone_size: -
cdr3_aa: CASSIGGPVQPPFF
cdr3_nt: TGTGCCAGTAGTATTGGGGGCCCCGTCCAACCCCCGTTCTTC

j_call: TRBJ2-7
v_call: TRBV2
d_call: -
clone_size: -
cdr3_aa: CASSSILISYEQYF
cdr3_nt: TGTGCCAGCAGTAGCATATTGATCTCCTACGAGCAGTACTTC

j_call: TRBJ1-2
v_call: TRBV18
d_call: -
clone_size: -
cdr3_aa: CASSPLGDYGYTF
cdr3_nt: TGTGCCAGCTCACCACTAGGGGACTATGGCTACACCTTC

j_call: TRBJ2-3
v_call: TRBV5-1
d_call: TRBD2
clone_size: -
cdr3_aa: CASSSLLAGGPDTQYF
cdr3_nt: TGCGCCAGCAGCTCCTTACTAGCGGGGGGGCCAGATACGCAGTATTTT

j_call: TRBJ1-2
v_call: TRBV4-2
d_call: -
clone_size: -
cdr3_aa: CASSQDRDRHYGYTF
cdr3_nt: TGTGCCAGCAGCCAAGATCGAGACAGGCACTATGGCTACACCTTC

j_call: TRBJ1-2
v_call: TRBV5-4
d_call: TRBD1
clone_size: once
cdr3_aa: CASSAGTGWYGYTF
cdr3_nt: TGTGCCAGCAGCGCCGGGACAGGGTGGTATGGCTACACCTTC

j_call: TRBJ1-5
v_call: TRBV5-1
d_call: TRBD1
clone_size: -
cdr3_aa: CASSPGQVSNQPQHF
cdr3_nt: TGCGCCAGCAGCCCGGGACAGGTTAGCAATCAGCCCCAGCATTTT

j_call: TRBJ2-5
v_call: TRBV27
d_call: -
clone_size: -
cdr3_aa: CASSLSQYQETQYF
cdr3_nt: TGTGCCAGCAGTTTATCACAGTACCAAGAGACCCAGTACTTC

j_call: TRBJ2-5
v_call: TRBV29-1
d_call: -
clone_size: once
cdr3_aa: CSVGGPAETQYF
cdr3_nt: TGCAGCGTTGGGGGGCCCGCTGAGACCCAGTACTTC

j_call: TRBJ2-1
v_call: TRBV7-6
d_call: -
clone_size: -
cdr3_aa: CASSLGTEQFF
cdr3_nt: TGTGCCAGCAGCTTGGGGACAGAGCAGTTCTTC